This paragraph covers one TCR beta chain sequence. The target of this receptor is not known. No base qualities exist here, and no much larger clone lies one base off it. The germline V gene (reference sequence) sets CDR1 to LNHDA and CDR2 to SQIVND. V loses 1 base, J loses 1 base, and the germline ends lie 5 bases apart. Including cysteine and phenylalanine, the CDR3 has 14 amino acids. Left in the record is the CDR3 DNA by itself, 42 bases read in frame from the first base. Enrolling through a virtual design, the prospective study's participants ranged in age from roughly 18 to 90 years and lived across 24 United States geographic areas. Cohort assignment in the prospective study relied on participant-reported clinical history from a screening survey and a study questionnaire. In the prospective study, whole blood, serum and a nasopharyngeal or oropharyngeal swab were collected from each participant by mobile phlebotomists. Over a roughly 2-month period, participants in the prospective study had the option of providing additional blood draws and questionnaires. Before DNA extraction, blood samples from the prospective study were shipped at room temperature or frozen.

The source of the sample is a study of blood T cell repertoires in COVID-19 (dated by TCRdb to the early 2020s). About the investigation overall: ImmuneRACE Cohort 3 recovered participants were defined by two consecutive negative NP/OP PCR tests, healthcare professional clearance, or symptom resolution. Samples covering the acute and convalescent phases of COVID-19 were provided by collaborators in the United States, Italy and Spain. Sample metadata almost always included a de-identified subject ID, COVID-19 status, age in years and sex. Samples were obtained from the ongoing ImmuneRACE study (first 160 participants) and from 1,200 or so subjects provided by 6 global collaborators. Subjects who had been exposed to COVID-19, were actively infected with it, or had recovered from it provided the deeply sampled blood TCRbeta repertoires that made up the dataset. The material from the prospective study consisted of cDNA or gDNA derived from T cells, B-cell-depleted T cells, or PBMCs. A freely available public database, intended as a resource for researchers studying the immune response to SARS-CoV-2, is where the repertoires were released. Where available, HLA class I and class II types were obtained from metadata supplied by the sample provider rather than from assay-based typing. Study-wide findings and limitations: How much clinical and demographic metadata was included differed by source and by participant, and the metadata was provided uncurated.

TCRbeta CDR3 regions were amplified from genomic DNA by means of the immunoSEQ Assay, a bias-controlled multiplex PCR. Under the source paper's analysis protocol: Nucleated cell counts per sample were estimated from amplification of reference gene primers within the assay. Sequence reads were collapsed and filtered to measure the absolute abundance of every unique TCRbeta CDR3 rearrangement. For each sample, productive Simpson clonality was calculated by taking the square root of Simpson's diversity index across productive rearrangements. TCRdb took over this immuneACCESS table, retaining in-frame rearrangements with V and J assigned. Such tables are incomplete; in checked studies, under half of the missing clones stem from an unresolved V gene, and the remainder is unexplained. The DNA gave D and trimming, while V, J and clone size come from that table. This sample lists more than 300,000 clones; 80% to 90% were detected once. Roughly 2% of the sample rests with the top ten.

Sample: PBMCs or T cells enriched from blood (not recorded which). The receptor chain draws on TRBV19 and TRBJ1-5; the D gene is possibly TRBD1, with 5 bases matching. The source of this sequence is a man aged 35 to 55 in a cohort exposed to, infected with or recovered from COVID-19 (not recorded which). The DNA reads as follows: TGTGCCAGTAGTATAGGGACAAGCAATCAGCCCCAGCATTTT. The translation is CASSIGTSNQPQHF.